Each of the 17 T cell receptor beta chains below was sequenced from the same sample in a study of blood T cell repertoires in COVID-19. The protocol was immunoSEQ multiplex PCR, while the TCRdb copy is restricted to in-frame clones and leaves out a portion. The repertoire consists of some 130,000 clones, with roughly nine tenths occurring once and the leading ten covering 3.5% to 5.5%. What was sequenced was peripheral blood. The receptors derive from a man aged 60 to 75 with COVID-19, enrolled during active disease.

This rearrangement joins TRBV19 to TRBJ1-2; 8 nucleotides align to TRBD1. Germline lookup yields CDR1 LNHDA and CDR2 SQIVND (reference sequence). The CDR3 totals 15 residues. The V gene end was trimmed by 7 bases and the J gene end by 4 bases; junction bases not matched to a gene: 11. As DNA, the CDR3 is TGTGCCAGTAACGACAGGGGCTCGTCGGGCTATGGCTACACCTTC. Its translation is CASNDRGSSGYGYTF.

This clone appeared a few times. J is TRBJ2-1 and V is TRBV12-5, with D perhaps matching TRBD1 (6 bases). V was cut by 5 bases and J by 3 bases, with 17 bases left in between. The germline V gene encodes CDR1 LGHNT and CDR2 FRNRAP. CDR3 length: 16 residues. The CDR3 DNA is TGTGCTAGTGGTCCTCCGGGACAACTCGACTACAATGAGCAGTTCTTC. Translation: CASGPPGQLDYNEQFF.

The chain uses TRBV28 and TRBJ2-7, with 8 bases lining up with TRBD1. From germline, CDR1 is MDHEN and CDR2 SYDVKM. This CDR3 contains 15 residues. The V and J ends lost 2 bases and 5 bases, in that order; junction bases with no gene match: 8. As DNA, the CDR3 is TGTGCCAGCAGTTTAGGGGGACAGGTTAGAAACGAGCAGTACTTC. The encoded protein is CASSLGGQVRNEQYF.

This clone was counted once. The CDR3 DNA follows: TGTGCCACCAGTGATTACGGACAGGGGGCCTGGCATGAGCAGTTCTTC. Amino acid sequence: CATSDYGQGAWHEQFF. This chain uses TRBV24-1 with TRBJ2-1; 11 positions match TRBD1. Germline CDR1 and CDR2: KGHDR and SFDVKD. V lost 2 bases and J lost 8; bases outside the gene matches: 7. The CDR3 length is 16 residues.

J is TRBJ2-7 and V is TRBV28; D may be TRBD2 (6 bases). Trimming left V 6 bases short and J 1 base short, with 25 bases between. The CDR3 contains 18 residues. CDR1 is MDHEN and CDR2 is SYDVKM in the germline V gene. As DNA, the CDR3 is TGTGCCAGCAGAGAGCTGGGCCGCGGAGGGGTCCTTTCCTACGAGCAGTACTTC. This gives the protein CASRELGRGGVLSYEQYF.

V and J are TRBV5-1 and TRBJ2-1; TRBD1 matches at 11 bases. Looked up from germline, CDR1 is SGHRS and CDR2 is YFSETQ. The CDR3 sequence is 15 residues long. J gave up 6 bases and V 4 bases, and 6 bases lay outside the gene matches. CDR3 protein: CASSPGTGGRNEQFF. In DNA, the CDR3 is TGCGCCAGCAGCCCGGGGACAGGGGGGCGCAATGAGCAGTTCTTC. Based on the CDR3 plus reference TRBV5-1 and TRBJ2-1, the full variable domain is KAGVTQTPRYLIKTRGQQVTLSCSPISGHRSVSWYQQTPGQGLQFLFEYFSETQRNKGNFPGRFSGRQFSNSRSEMNVSTLELGDSALYLCASSPGTGGRNEQFFGPGTRLTVL.

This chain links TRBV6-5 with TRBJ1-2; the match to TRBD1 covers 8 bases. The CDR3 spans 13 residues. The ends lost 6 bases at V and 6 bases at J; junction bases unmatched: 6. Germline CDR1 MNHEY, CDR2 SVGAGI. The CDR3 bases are TGTGCCAGCAGCCCCACAGGGGGAGATGGCTACACCTTC. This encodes CASSPTGGDGYTF.

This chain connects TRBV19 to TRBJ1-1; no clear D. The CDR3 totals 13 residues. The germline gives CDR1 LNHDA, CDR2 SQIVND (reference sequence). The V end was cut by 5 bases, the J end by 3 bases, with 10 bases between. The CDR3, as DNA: TGTGCCAGTAGTCCCAGGTCCTACACTGAAGCTTTCTTT. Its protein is CASSPRSYTEAFF.

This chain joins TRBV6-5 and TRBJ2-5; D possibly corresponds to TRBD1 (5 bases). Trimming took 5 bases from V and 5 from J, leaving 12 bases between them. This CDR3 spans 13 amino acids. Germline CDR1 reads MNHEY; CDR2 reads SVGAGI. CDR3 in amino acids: CASSPGSGETQYF. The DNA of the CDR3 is TGTGCCAGCAGTCCAGGGTCCGGTGAGACCCAGTACTTC.

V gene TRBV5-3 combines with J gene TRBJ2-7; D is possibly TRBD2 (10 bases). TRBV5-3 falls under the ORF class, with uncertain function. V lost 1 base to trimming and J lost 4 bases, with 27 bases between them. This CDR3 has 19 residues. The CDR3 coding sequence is TGTGCCAGAAGCTTGATCTGGGGACAGGGATTAGCGGGAGGATACGAGCAGTACTTC. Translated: CARSLIWGQGLAGGYEQYF.

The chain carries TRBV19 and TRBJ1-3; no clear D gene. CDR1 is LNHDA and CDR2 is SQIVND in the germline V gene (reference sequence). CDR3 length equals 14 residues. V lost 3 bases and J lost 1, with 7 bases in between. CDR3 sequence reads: CASSIGGSGNTIYF. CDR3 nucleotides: TGTGCCAGTAGTATCGGCGGATCTGGAAACACCATATATTTT.

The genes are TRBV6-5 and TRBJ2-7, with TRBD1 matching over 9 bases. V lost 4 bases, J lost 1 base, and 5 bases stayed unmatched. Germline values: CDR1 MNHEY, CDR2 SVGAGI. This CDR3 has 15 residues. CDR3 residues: CASSLGGQGSYEQYF. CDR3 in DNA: TGTGCCAGCAGTTTAGGGGGACAGGGATCCTACGAGCAGTACTTC.

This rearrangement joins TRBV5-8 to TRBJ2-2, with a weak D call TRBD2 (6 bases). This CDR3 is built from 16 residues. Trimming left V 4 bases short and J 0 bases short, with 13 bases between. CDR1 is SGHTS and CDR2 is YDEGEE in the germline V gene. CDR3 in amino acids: CASSPRRGSNTGELFF. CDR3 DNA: TGTGCCAGCAGCCCGAGGAGGGGATCGAACACCGGGGAGCTGTTTTTT.

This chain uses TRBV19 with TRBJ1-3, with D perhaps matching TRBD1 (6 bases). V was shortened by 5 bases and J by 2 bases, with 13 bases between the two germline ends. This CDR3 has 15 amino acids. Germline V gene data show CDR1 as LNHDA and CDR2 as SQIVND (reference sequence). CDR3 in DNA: TGTGCCAGTAGTCCGATTCAGGGGCCTGGAAACACCATATATTTT. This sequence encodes CASSPIQGPGNTIYF.

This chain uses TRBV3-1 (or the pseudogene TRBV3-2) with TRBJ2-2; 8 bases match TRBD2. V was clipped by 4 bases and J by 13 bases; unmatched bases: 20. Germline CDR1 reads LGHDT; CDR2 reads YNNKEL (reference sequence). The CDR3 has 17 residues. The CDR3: CASSLNTIAGGGAGLFF. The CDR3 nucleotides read TGTGCCAGCAGCCTCAACACGATTGCGGGAGGTGGAGCGGGGCTGTTTTTT.

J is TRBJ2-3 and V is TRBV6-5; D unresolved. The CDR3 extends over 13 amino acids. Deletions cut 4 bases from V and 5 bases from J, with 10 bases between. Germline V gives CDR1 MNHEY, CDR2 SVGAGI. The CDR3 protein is CASSSGVRDTQYF. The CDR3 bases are TGTGCCAGCAGTTCGGGTGTTAGAGATACGCAGTATTTT.

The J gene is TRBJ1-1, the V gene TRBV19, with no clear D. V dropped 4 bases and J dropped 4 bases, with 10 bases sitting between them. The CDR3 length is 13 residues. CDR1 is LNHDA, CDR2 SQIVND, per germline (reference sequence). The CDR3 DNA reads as TGTGCCAGTAGTAAGGAGGGATTCACTGAAGCTTTCTTT. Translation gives CASSKEGFTEAFF.